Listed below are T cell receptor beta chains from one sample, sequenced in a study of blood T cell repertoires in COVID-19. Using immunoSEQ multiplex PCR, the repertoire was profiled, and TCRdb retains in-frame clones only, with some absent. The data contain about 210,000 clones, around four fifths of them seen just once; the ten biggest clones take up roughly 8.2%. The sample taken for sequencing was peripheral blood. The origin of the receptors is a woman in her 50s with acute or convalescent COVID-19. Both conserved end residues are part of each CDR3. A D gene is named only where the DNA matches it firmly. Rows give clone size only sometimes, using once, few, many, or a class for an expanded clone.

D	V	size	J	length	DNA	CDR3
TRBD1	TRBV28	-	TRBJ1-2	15	TGTGCCAGCAGTTCATTCCTCGCAAGGGGGCGGGGCTACACCTTC	CASSSFLARGRGYTF
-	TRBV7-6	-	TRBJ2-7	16	TGTGCCAGCAGCTTAGTGGCAGGAGGGGCCTGGGGAGAGCAGTACTTC	CASSLVAGGAWGEQYF
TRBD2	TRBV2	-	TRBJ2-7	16	TGTGCCAGCATGGGGGGGCTAGCGGGAGAATCCTACGAGCAGTACTTC	CASMGGLAGESYEQYF
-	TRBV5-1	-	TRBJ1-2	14	TGCGCCAGCAGAATGAACACAGAAAACTATGGCTACACCTTC	CASRMNTENYGYTF
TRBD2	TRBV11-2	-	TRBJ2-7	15	TGTGCCAGCAGCCAATCTAGCGGGAGGGGGTACGAGCAGTACTTC	CASSQSSGRGYEQYF
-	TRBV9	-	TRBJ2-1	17	TGTGCCAGCAGCGTAAGGGGCTCCGGCATCTCCTACAATGAGCAGTTCTTC	CASSVRGSGISYNEQFF
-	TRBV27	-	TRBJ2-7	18	TGTGCCAGCAGTTTACACCGCTCTCAAGCTATATCCTCCTACGAGCAGTACTTC	CASSLHRSQAISSYEQYF
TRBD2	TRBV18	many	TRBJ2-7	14	TGTGCCAGCTCACGTAAGCGGGAGGAAGGGGAGCAGTACTTC	CASSRKREEGEQYF
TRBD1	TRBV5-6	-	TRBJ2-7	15	TGTGCCAGCAGCCCCTGGACAGGGGGCTCCTACGAGCAGTACTTC	CASSPWTGGSYEQYF
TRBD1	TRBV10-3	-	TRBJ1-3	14	TGTGCCATCAGTGAGCAGGGGGGTGGAAACACCATATATTTT	CAISEQGGGNTIYF
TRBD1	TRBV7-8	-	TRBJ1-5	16	TGTGCCAGCAGCTCAAACAGGACAGGCCTTAATCAGCCCCAGCATTTT	CASSSNRTGLNQPQHF
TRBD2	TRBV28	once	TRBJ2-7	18	TGTGCCACCCATAGTACGTCGGTTCCGGGACTAGCATCCTACGAGCAGTACTTC	CATHSTSVPGLASYEQYF
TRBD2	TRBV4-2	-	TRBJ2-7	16	TGTGCCAGCAGCCCCGGACTAGCGGACAGCTCCTACGAGCAGTACTTC	CASSPGLADSSYEQYF
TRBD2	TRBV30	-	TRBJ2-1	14	TGTTCTTTAACCGGGACTAGCGGGGTTAATGAGCAGTTCTTC	CSLTGTSGVNEQFF
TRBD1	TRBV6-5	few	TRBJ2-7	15	TGTGCCAGCAGTTACGACGGGACAGGGCGATACGAGCAGTACTTC	CASSYDGTGRYEQYF
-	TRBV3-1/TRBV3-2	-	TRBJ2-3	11	TGTGCCACCCGACGGGAAGATACGCAGTATTTT	CATRREDTQYF
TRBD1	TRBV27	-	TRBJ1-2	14	TGTGCCAGCAGCCCGGGACAGGGATATCTCCGCTACACCTTC	CASSPGQGYLRYTF
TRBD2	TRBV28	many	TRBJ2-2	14	TGTGCCAGCACGCGGCTAGCGGGGCCCGGGGAGCTGTTTTTT	CASTRLAGPGELFF
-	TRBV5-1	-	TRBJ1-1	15	TGCGCCAGCAGCCTAAGAGTCGTCAGGGGTACTGAAGCTTTCTTT	CASSLRVVRGTEAFF
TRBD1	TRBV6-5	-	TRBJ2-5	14	TGTGCCAGCAGGGGAGCAGGGGGCATTCAGACCCAGTACTTC	CASRGAGGIQTQYF
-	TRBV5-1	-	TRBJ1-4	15	TGCGCCAGCACCCCGGGGGGTGCAACTAATGAAAAACTGTTTTTT	CASTPGGATNEKLFF
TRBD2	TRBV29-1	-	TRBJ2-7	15	TGCAGCGTCGCCGGGAGAGCGGGAGGTTGGAACGAGCAGTACTTC	CSVAGRAGGWNEQYF
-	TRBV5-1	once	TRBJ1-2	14	TGCGCCAGCAGCTTTGGGGGGGCGAACTATGGCTACACCTTC	CASSFGGANYGYTF
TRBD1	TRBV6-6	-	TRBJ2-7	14	TGTGCCAGCAGAACGACAGGGGTGGGCTACGAGCAGTACTTC	CASRTTGVGYEQYF
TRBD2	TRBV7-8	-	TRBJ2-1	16	TGTGCCAGCACCCTATCTGGGGCGGGAGGGAATAATGAGCAGTTCTTC	CASTLSGAGGNNEQFF
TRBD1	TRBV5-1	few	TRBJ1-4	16	TGCGCCAGCAGCTCTACAGGGGACGCAACTAATGAAAAACTGTTTTTT	CASSSTGDATNEKLFF
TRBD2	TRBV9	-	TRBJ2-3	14	TGTGCCAGCAGCGTGGCGGGAGTGTCAGATACGCAGTATTTT	CASSVAGVSDTQYF
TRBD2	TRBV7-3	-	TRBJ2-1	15	TGTGCCAGCAGCTTTCTAGCGGGGGCCTACAATGAGCAGTTCTTC	CASSFLAGAYNEQFF
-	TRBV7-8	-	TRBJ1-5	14	TGTGCCAGCACTTCCCCGGGTTTCAATCAGCCCCAGCATTTT	CASTSPGFNQPQHF
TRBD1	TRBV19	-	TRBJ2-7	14	TGTGCCAGTAGTCCCGGGACAGGGCTGCACGAGCAGTACTTC	CASSPGTGLHEQYF
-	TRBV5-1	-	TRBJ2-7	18	TGCGCCAGCAGCTTGGTAACGGGGCTAGCCGGGAGCTCCTACGAGCAGTACTTC	CASSLVTGLAGSSYEQYF
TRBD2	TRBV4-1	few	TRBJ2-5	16	TGCGCCAGCAGCCAAGGGGGCGGGAGGACCCAAGAGACCCAGTACTTC	CASSQGGGRTQETQYF
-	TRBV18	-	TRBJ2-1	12	TGTGCCAGCTCACCTTATTTGAATGAGCAGTTCTTC	CASSPYLNEQFF
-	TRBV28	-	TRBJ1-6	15	TGTGCCAGCAGCGAGGTTAGCTCCTATAATTCACCCCTCCACTTT	CASSEVSSYNSPLHF
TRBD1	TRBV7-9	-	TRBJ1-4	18	TGTGCCAGCAGCCTTCCAAAGGACAGGGGATTAACTAATGAAAAACTGTTTTTT	CASSLPKDRGLTNEKLFF
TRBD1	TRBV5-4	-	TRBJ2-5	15	TGTGCCAGCAGCATTAGACAGGGGGAGCGGGAGACCCAGTACTTC	CASSIRQGERETQYF
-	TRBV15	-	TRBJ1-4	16	TGTGCCACCAGCCCCTCCCGACAGGCAGAAAATGAAAAACTGTTTTTT	CATSPSRQAENEKLFF
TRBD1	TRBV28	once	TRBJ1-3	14	TGTGCCAGCAGTTTACCAGGGGGCGGAAACACCATATATTTT	CASSLPGGGNTIYF
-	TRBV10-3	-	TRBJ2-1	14	TGTGCCATCAGTGCATCCGGGACTCCCAATGAGCAGTTCTTC	CAISASGTPNEQFF
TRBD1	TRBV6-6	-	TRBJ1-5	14	TGTGCCAGCAGTTGGGACAGGGGGCAGCTGCCCCAGCATTTT	CASSWDRGQLPQHF
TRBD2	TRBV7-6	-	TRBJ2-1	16	TGTGCCAGCAGCTTAGATGTTAGCGGGAGAGGGAATGAGCAGTTCTTC	CASSLDVSGRGNEQFF
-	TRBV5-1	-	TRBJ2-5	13	TGCGCCAGCAGCTTGGCCCGAGGAGAGACCCAGTACTTC	CASSLARGETQYF
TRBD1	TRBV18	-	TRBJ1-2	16	TGTGCCAGCTCACCAGCTGGGACAGGGGAGCACTATGGCTACACCTTC	CASSPAGTGEHYGYTF
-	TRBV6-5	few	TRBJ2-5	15	TGTGCCAGCACCCCTCGTAGGGGGGGCTCAGAGACCCAGTACTTC	CASTPRRGGSETQYF
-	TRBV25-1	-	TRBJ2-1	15	TGTGCCAGCAGTGAATACAGGGGCAGCAACAATGAGCAGTTCTTC	CASSEYRGSNNEQFF
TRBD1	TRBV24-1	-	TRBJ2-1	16	TGTGCCACCAGTGATCGACGGACAGGGTCCGGGCATGAGCAGTTCTTC	CATSDRRTGSGHEQFF
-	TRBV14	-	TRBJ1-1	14	TGTGCCAGCAGCTCGCATAACACGAACACTGAAGCTTTCTTT	CASSSHNTNTEAFF
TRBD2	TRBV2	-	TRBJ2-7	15	TGTGCCAGCAGTGACGTGGCGGGGGGAAGGTACGAGCAGTACTTC	CASSDVAGGRYEQYF
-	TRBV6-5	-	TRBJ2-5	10	TGTGCCAGCTCCAGGGAGACCCAGTACTTC	CASSRETQYF
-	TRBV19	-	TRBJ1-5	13	TGTGCCAGTAGTAATACAGGAATTCAGCCCCAGCATTTT	CASSNTGIQPQHF